This T cell receptor (beta chain) was sequenced during a study of cytomegalovirus exposure and HLA in healthy donors. Study details: The same platform as the approximately 670 first-cohort repertoires was used for the roughly 130 validation repertoires, a later analysis reported.

TCRdb keeps only in-frame clones here, not all; method: immunoSEQ multiplex PCR. The table lists some 150,000 clones, approximately 90% of them singletons. V was cut by 5 bases and J by 7 bases, with 17 bases left in between. Germline assignment: CDR1 SGHVS and CDR2 FQNEAQ. The CDR3 is 15 residues long. This sequence was found in a woman aged 30 to 39 in good health and CMV-seronegative. The sample consisted of PBMCs. This chain uses TRBV7-8 with TRBJ2-2; D is unclear. The CDR3 DNA is TGTGCCAGCAGCAAGATCTCTAGGAGTTACGGGGAGCTGTTTTTT. It encodes CASSKISRSYGELFF.